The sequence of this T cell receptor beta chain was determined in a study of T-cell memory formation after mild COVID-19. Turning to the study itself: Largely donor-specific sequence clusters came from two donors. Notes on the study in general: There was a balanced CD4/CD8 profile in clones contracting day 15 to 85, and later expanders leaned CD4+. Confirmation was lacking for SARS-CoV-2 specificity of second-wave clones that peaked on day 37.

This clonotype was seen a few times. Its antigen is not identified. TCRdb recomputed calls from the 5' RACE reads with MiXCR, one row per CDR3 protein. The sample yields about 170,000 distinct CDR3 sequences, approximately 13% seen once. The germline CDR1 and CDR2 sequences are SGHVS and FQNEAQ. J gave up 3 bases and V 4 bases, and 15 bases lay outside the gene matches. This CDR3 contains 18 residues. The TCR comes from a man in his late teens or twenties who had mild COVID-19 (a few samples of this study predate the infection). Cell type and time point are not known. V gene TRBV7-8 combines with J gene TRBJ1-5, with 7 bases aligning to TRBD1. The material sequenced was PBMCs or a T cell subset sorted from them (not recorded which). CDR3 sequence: CASSSTGVQGADNQPQHF. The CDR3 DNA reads TGTGCCAGCAGCTCCACAGGGGTCCAGGGAGCGGACAATCAGCCCCAGCATTTT.